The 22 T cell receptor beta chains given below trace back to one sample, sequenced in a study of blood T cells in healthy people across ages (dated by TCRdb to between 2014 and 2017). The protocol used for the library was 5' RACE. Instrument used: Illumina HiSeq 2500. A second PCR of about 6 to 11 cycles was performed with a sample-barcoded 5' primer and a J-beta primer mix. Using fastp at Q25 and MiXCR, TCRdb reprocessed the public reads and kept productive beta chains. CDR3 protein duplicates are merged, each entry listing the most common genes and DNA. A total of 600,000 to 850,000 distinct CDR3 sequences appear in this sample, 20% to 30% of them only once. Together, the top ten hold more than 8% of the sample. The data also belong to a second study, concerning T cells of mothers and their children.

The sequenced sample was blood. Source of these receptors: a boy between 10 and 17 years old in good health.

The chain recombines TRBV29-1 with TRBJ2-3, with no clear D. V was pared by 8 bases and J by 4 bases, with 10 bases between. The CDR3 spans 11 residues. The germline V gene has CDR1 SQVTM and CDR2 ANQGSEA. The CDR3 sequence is CSTLEADTQYF. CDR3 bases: TGCAGCACCCTCGAGGCAGATACGCAGTATTTT.

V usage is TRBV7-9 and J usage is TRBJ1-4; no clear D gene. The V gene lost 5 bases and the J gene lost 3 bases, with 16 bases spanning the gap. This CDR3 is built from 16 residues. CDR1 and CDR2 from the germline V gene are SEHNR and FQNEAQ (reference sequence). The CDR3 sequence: CASSNNREVPNEKLFF. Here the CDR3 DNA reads TGTGCCAGCAGCAATAACCGTGAAGTGCCTAATGAAAAACTGTTTTTT. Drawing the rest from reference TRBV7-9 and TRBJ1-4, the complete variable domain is DTGVSQNPRHKITKRGQNVTFRCDPISEHNRLYWYRQTLGQGPEFLTYFQNEAQLEKSRLLSDRFSAERPKGSFSTLEIQRTEQGDSAMYLCASSNNREVPNEKLFFGSGTQLSVL.

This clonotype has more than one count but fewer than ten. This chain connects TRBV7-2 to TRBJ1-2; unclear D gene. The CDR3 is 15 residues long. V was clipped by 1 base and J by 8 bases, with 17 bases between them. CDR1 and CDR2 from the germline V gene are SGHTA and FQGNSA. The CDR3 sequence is CASSLEIRRAAGYTF. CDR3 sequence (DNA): TGTGCCAGCAGCTTAGAGATAAGGAGGGCAGCCGGCTACACCTTC.

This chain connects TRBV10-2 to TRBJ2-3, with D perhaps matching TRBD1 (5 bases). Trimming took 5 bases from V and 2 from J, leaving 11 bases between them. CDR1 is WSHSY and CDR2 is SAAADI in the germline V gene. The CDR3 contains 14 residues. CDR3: CASSWTPYTDTQYF. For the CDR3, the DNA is TGCGCCAGCAGTTGGACACCATACACAGATACGCAGTATTTT.

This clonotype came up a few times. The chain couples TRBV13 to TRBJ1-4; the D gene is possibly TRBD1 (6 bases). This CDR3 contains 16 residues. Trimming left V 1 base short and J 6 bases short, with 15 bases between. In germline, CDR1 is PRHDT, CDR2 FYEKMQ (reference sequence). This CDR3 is CASSLAPAGADEKLFF. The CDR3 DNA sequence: TGTGCCAGCAGCTTAGCTCCCGCGGGGGCGGATGAAAAACTGTTTTTT.

CDR3 coding DNA: TGTGCCAGCAGTTTCTTCAGTGGGGGCTACACCTTC. It codes for CASSFFSGGYTF. The J gene is TRBJ1-2, the V gene TRBV28; D unresolved. The CDR3 contains 12 residues. Trimming shortened V by 3 bases and J by 8 bases, and 10 bases separated the two germline ends. Germline V lookup: CDR1 MDHEN, CDR2 SYDVKM.

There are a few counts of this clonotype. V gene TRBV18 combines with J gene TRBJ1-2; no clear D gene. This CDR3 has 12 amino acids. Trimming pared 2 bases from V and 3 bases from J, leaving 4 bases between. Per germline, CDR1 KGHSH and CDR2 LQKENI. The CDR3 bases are TGTGCCAGCTCACCATCAGACTATGGCTACACCTTC. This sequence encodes CASSPSDYGYTF.

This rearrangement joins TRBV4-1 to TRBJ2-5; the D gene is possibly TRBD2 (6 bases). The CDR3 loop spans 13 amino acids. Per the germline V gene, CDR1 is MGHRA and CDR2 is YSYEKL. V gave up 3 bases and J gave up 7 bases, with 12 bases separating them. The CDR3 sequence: CASSQGEDSTQYF. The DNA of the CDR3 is TGCGCCAGCAGCCAGGGGGAGGACTCGACCCAGTACTTC.

CDR3 in amino acids: CASSFNSLNQETQYF. CDR3 coding DNA: TGTGCCAGCAGCTTTAATTCACTGAACCAAGAGACCCAGTACTTC. The genes are TRBV7-2 and TRBJ2-5, with unresolved D. Trimming shortened V by 3 bases and J by 0 bases, and 11 bases separated the two germline ends. The CDR3 is made up of 15 amino acids. In germline, CDR1 is SGHTA, CDR2 FQGNSA.

CDR3 loop: CASGYRGPSSGNTIYF. The CDR3 DNA reads as TGTGCCAGCGGATACAGGGGGCCTAGCTCTGGAAACACCATATATTTT. V is TRBV27 and J is TRBJ1-3; 9 bases line up with TRBD1. The CDR3 contains 16 residues. With 8 bases clipped from V and 0 bases from J, the junction kept 8 bases outside the gene matches. Germline values: CDR1 MNHEY, CDR2 SMNVEV (reference sequence).

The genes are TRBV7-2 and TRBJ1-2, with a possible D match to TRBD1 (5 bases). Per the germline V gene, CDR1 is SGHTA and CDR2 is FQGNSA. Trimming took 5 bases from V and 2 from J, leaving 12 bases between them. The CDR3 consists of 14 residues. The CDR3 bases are TGTGCCAGCAGCCGTCAGGGAGGGAACTATGGCTACACCTTC. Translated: CASSRQGGNYGYTF. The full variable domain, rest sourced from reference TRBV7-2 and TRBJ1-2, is GAGVSQSPSNKVTEKGKDVELRCDPISGHTALYWYRQSLGQGLEFLIYFQGNSAPDKSGLPSDRFSAERTGGSVSTLTIQRTQQEDSAVYLCASSRQGGNYGYTFGSGTRLTVV.

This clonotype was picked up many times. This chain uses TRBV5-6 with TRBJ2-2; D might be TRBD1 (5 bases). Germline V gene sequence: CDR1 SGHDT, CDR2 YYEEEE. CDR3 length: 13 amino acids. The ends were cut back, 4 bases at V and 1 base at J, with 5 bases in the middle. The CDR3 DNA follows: TGTGCCAGCAGCAGGGGGAACACCGGGGAGCTGTTTTTT. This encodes CASSRGNTGELFF.

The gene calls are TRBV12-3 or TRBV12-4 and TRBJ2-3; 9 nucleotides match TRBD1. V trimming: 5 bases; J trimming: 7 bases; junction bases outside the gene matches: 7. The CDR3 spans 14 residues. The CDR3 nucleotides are TGTGCCAGCAGTCACCTCGGGACAGGGCATACGCAGTATTTT. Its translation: CASSHLGTGHTQYF.

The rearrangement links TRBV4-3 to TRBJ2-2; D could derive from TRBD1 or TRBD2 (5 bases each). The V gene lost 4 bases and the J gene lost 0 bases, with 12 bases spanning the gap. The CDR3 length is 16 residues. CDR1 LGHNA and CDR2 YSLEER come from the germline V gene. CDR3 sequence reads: CASSPGTHPNTGELFF. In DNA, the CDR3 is TGCGCCAGCAGCCCCGGGACCCATCCGAACACCGGGGAGCTGTTTTTT.

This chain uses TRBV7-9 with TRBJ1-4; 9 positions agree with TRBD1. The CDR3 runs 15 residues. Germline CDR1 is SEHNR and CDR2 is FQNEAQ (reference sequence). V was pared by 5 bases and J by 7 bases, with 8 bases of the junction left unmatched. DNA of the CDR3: TGTGCCAGCAGCCCCCGGGACAGGGACCCTGAAAAACTGTTTTTT. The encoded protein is CASSPRDRDPEKLFF. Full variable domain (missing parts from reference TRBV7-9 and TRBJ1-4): DTGVSQNPRHKITKRGQNVTFRCDPISEHNRLYWYRQTLGQGPEFLTYFQNEAQLEKSRLLSDRFSAERPKGSFSTLEIQRTEQGDSAMYLCASSPRDRDPEKLFFGSGTQLSVL.

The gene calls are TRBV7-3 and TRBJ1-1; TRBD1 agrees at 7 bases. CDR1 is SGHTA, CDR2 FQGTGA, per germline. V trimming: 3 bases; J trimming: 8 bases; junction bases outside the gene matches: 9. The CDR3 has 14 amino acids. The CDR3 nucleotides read TGTGCCAGCAGCTTCCATAGGGACAGCCCAGAAGCTTTCTTT. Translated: CASSFHRDSPEAFF.

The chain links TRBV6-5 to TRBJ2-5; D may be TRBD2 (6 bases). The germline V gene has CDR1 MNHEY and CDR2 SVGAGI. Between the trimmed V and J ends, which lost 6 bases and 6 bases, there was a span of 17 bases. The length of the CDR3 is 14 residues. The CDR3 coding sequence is TGTGCCAGCAGCTCGGAGGGACTCTCGCAGACCCAGTACTTC. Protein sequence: CASSSEGLSQTQYF.

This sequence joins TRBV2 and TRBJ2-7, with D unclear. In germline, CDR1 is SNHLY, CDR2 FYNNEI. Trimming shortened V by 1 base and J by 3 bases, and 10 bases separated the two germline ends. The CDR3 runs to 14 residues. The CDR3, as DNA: TGTGCCAGCAGTGAAGTCAGGTCGCACTACGAGCAGTACTTC. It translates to CASSEVRSHYEQYF. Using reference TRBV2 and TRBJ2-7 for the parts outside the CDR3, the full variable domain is EPEVTQTPSHQVTQMGQEVILRCVPISNHLYFYWYRQILGQKVEFLVSFYNNEISEKSEIFDDQFSVERPDGSNFTLKIRSTKLEDSAMYFCASSEVRSHYEQYFGPGTRLTVT.

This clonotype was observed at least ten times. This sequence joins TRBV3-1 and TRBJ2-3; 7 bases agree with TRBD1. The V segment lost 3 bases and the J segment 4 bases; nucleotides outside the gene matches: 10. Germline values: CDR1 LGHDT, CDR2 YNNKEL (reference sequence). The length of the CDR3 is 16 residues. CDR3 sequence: CASSQETGSRSDTQYF. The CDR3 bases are TGTGCCAGCAGCCAGGAGACAGGGAGTCGATCAGATACGCAGTATTTT.

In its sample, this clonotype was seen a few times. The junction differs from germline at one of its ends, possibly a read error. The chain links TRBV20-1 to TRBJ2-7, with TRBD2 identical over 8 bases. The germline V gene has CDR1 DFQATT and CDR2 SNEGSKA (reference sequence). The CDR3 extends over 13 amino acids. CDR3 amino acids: CSARAGGVASEDF. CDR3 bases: TGCAGTGCTAGAGCGGGGGGGGTGGCTAGTGAAGACTTC.

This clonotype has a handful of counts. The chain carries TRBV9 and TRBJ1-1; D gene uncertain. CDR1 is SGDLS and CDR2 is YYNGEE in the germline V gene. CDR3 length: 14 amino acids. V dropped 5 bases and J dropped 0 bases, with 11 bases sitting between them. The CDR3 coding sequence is TGTGCCAGCAGTATGACGCCGATGAACACTGAAGCTTTCTTT. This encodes CASSMTPMNTEAFF.

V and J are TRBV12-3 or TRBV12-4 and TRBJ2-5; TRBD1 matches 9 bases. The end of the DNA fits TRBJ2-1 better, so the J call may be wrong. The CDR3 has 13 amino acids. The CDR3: CASRGTGYGEQFF. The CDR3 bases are TGTGCCAGCAGAGGGACAGGGTACGGTGAGCAGTTCTTC.